This T cell receptor (beta chain) appears in the sequencing data of a study of T cell clonality in common variable immunodeficiency. Study conclusions and caveats: CVID subjects had higher TCRbeta clonality than healthy controls, most marked in about a third.

This CDR3 comprises 15 residues. Trimming removed 1 base at V and 2 bases at J, with 7 bases between. Germline CDR1 reads SGHDT; CDR2 reads YYEEEE. The table came from immunoSEQ multiplex PCR; TCRdb's copy has only in-frame clones and leaves some out. The sample shows some 43,000 clones, no singletons; the ten largest hold approximately 2.2%. In its sample, this clone was seen many times. No antigen is known for it. The read finishes 3 residues shy of the CDR3 end, and the germline J gene is used to complete it. The source material was peripheral blood mononuclear cells. This chain uses TRBV5-6 with TRBJ2-6; D perhaps matches TRBD1 (5 bases). This TCR came from a person aged 18 to 69 in good health. The sequenced CDR3 bases are TGTGCCAGCAGCTTGATGGGGCCTGGGGCCAACGTC. This gives the protein CASSLMGPGANV. The whole CDR3 is CASSLMGPGANVLTF.